This is a list of T cell receptor beta chains from one sample in a study of blood T cell repertoires in COVID-19. Assay used: immunoSEQ multiplex PCR; TCRdb lists only in-frame clones, some missing. The profile shows fewer than 130,000 clones, about 79% of them singletons. Sequences were obtained from peripheral blood. These receptors were taken from a woman of 80 years or more with active or convalescent COVID-19. Each CDR3 is given with its conserved first and last residue. The order of the fields is V gene, J gene, D gene, clone size, CDR3 protein, CDR3 DNA. D genes are given only for firm matches. The size of a clone is reported for some rows only, either as once, few or many, or as a class for expanded clones.

TRBV23-1	TRBJ2-1	-	-	CASSQRTTYEQFF	TGCGCCAGCAGTCAAAGGACTACTTATGAGCAGTTCTTC
TRBV5-5	TRBJ2-6	TRBD1	-	CASSLVQGAYGANVLTF	TGTGCCAGCAGCTTGGTACAGGGGGCATATGGGGCCAACGTCCTGACTTTC
TRBV28	TRBJ1-6	TRBD1	-	CASSSWDRGESPLHF	TGTGCCAGCAGTTCATGGGACAGGGGGGAATCACCCCTCCACTTT
TRBV20-1	TRBJ1-4	-	-	CSAREGEKLFF	TGCAGTGCTAGAGAGGGCGAAAAACTGTTTTTT
TRBV7-9	TRBJ2-7	-	-	CASSLVLHRSYEQYF	TGTGCCAGCAGCTTAGTACTCCACAGATCCTACGAGCAGTACTTC
TRBV7-2	TRBJ1-6	TRBD1	-	CASSPDRGDSPLHF	TGTGCCAGCAGCCCCGACAGGGGGGATTCACCCCTCCACTTT
TRBV18	TRBJ2-5	TRBD2	-	CASSPLGTSGQETQYF	TGTGCCAGCTCACCACTGGGGACTAGCGGGCAAGAGACCCAGTACTTC
TRBV3-1/TRBV3-2	TRBJ1-5	-	-	CASSQGSGHLNQPQHF	TGTGCCAGCAGCCAAGGATCTGGACACCTCAATCAGCCCCAGCATTTT
TRBV4-1	TRBJ1-5	TRBD1	few	CASSQEMDRTGGLLQPQHF	TGCGCCAGCAGCCAAGAGATGGACCGGACAGGGGGCCTGTTGCAGCCCCAGCATTTT
TRBV5-1	TRBJ2-5	-	once	CASRETQQETQYF	TGCGCCAGCAGGGAGACTCAACAAGAGACCCAGTACTTC
TRBV2	TRBJ1-1	-	-	CASNLEPNTEAFF	TGTGCCAGCAACCTAGAACCGAACACTGAAGCTTTCTTT
TRBV5-4	TRBJ1-2	-	once	CASSLRGNYGYTF	TGTGCCAGCAGCTTAAGGGGCAACTATGGCTACACCTTC
TRBV7-3	TRBJ1-1	-	-	CASSLTRADEAFF	TGTGCCAGCAGCTTAACGAGGGCAGATGAAGCTTTCTTT
TRBV6-5	TRBJ1-2	-	-	CASTPQGHYGYTF	TGTGCCAGCACCCCACAGGGCCACTATGGCTACACCTTC
TRBV5-1	TRBJ2-1	-	few	CASSPTPETLGYNEQFF	TGCGCCAGCAGCCCAACCCCTGAAACTCTCGGGTACAATGAGCAGTTCTTC
TRBV24-1	TRBJ2-5	-	once	CATGSSAQETQYF	TGTGCCACCGGATCTAGCGCCCAAGAGACCCAGTACTTC
TRBV5-1	TRBJ2-1	-	once	CASSSNHGSSYNEQFF	TGCGCCAGCAGCTCGAACCACGGGAGCTCCTACAATGAGCAGTTCTTC
TRBV5-4	TRBJ2-6	TRBD1	-	CASSGPTGVFGANVLTF	TGTGCCAGCAGCGGGCCGACAGGGGTCTTCGGGGCCAACGTCCTGACTTTC
TRBV2	TRBJ1-6	TRBD1	-	CASSVTGIEQNSPLHF	TGTGCCAGCAGTGTGACAGGGATCGAGCAAAATTCACCCCTCCACTTT
TRBV6-5	TRBJ1-3	-	-	CASRRGSGNTIYF	TGTGCCAGCCGACGGGGCTCTGGAAACACCATATATTTT
TRBV29-1	TRBJ2-7	TRBD2	once	CSVGLAGEVFYEQYF	TGCAGCGTTGGACTAGCGGGAGAGGTGTTCTACGAGCAGTACTTC
TRBV19	TRBJ2-1	TRBD2	-	CASSMFGLAGGSYNEQFF	TGTGCCAGTAGTATGTTCGGACTAGCGGGAGGATCCTACAATGAGCAGTTCTTC
TRBV11-1	TRBJ2-1	-	-	CASSSGGEQFF	TGTGCCAGCAGCTCTGGCGGTGAGCAGTTCTTC
TRBV28	TRBJ2-7	-	-	CASSSGSLGVAYEQYF	TGTGCCAGCAGTTCAGGATCCCTCGGGGTGGCCTACGAGCAGTACTTC
TRBV5-1	TRBJ2-5	TRBD1	-	CASRPGQGPQETQYF	TGCGCCAGCAGGCCGGGACAGGGTCCTCAAGAGACCCAGTACTTC
TRBV6-5	TRBJ1-5	-	-	CASREGSGNQPQHF	TGTGCCAGCAGAGAGGGCTCGGGCAATCAGCCCCAGCATTTT
TRBV29-1	TRBJ2-5	TRBD2	-	CSVEGLAGEDETQYF	TGCAGCGTTGAAGGACTAGCGGGAGAAGACGAGACCCAGTACTTC
TRBV5-1	TRBJ1-2	TRBD1	-	CASADREAGGYTF	TGCGCCAGCGCTGACAGGGAAGCAGGAGGCTACACCTTC
TRBV2	TRBJ2-3	TRBD2	-	CASSESLRSGSGTDTQYF	TGTGCCAGCAGTGAATCTTTGCGGAGCGGGAGTGGAACAGATACGCAGTATTTT
TRBV7-9	TRBJ2-7	TRBD2	-	CASSLVSRGTPYEQYF	TGTGCCAGCAGCTTAGTATCGCGGGGGACCCCCTACGAGCAGTACTTC
TRBV6-6	TRBJ1-4	TRBD1	-	CASSYHDRGREKLFF	TGTGCCAGCAGTTACCATGACAGGGGACGGGAAAAACTGTTTTTT
TRBV9	TRBJ2-3	TRBD2	-	CASSVVVRIGTTSTDTQYF	TGTGCCAGCAGCGTAGTGGTTAGGATCGGGACTACGAGCACAGATACGCAGTATTTT
TRBV5-1	TRBJ1-2	-	-	CASSLVPGGYTF	TGCGCCAGCAGCTTGGTCCCAGGTGGCTACACCTTC
TRBV2	TRBJ1-1	-	-	CASSTTRMNTEAFF	TGTGCCAGCAGTACGACACGGATGAACACTGAAGCTTTCTTT
TRBV6-2/TRBV6-3	TRBJ2-7	TRBD1	once	CASSYLGTGSYEQYF	TGTGCCAGCAGTTACTTGGGGACAGGCTCCTACGAGCAGTACTTC
TRBV29-1	TRBJ2-2	TRBD1	-	CSVSRGQDTGELFF	TGCAGCGTTAGCAGGGGGCAGGACACCGGGGAGCTGTTTTTT
TRBV10-2	TRBJ2-2	TRBD1	-	CASSGADRANGELFF	TGCGCCAGCAGTGGGGCGGACAGGGCGAACGGGGAGCTGTTTTTT
TRBV7-3	TRBJ1-6	-	-	CASSVDSHSPLHF	TGTGCCAGCAGCGTGGACAGCCATTCACCCCTCCACTTT
TRBV10-3	TRBJ2-4	-	-	CAINEGGGKNIQYF	TGTGCCATCAACGAGGGAGGGGGCAAAAACATTCAGTACTTC
TRBV28	TRBJ1-5	-	-	CASSPRAQGTEHF	TGTGCCAGCAGTCCTCGCGCACAGGGCACCGAGCATTTT
TRBV6-5	TRBJ1-4	TRBD1	few	CASSLDRVVREKLFF	TGTGCCAGCAGCCTTGACAGGGTTGTGAGAGAAAAACTGTTTTTT
TRBV6-2/TRBV6-3	TRBJ2-7	-	-	CASSYDQRAFYEQYF	TGTGCCAGCAGTTACGACCAGCGGGCTTTTTACGAGCAGTACTTC
TRBV5-1	TRBJ1-2	TRBD1	-	CASSLGQGRNFGYTF	TGCGCCAGCAGCTTGGGACAGGGGAGGAATTTTGGCTACACCTTC
TRBV5-1	TRBJ2-4	TRBD2	-	CASSSRLAGGNIQYF	TGCGCCAGCAGCAGTAGACTAGCGGGGGGGAACATTCAGTACTTC
TRBV5-6	TRBJ1-1	TRBD1	-	CASSVQGVKAFF	TGTGCCAGCAGCGTACAGGGGGTTAAAGCTTTCTTT
TRBV5-1	TRBJ2-2	-	-	CASSLVSGNTGELFF	TGCGCCAGCAGCTTGGTTTCGGGAAACACCGGGGAGCTGTTTTTT
TRBV29-1	TRBJ2-3	-	-	CSVEQGFGTQYF	TGCAGCGTTGAACAGGGGTTCGGAACGCAGTATTTT
TRBV6-1	TRBJ1-1	-	-	CASRPRGDHTEAFF	TGTGCCAGCAGGCCCCGGGGGGATCACACTGAAGCTTTCTTT
TRBV9	TRBJ2-7	TRBD1	-	CASSVATGAHYEQYF	TGTGCCAGCAGCGTAGCTACAGGGGCCCATTACGAGCAGTACTTC